The 15 T cell receptor beta chains listed next were all sequenced from one sample in a study of molecular identifiers for immune sequencing clone quantification. MiXCR, applied by TCRdb to the PCR reads, yields one record per CDR3 protein. Of around 460,000 distinct CDR3 sequences in the sample, around 23% were seen once. The sequenced sample was naive CD8+ T cells from blood, with Jurkat cell RNA spiked in. Regarding subset: FACS-sorted CD8+CD4-CCR7+CD45RA+ naive T cells. All receptors come from a human donor in good health. Some libraries in this study had Jurkat cell RNA spiked in.

This clonotype was seen many times. The gene calls are TRBV29-1 and TRBJ2-7; D unresolved. The V gene's germline CDR1 is SQVTM and CDR2 ANQGSEA. CDR3 size: 12 residues. The V and J ends lost 0 bases and 1 base respectively, with 4 bases between them. CDR3 nucleotides: TGCAGCGTTGAAGATCGTTCCTACGAGCAGTACTTC. Encoded protein: CSVEDRSYEQYF.

This clonotype appeared many times. The chain recombines TRBV9 with TRBJ2-6; 9 positions match TRBD1. CDR1 and CDR2 from the germline V gene are SGDLS and YYNGEE. The CDR3 runs to 21 residues. V lost 3 bases, J lost 0 bases, and 16 bases stayed unmatched. CDR3 sequence: CASSGAFRDRVTYSGANVLTF. The DNA for the CDR3 is TGTGCCAGCAGCGGAGCTTTCCGGGACAGGGTGACCTACTCTGGGGCCAACGTCCTGACTTTC.

There are a few counts of this clonotype. The chain carries TRBV4-1 and TRBJ2-7, with 8 bases that match TRBD1. This CDR3 is 16 amino acids long. Trimming at V came to 4 bases and at J to 5 bases, leaving 13 bases not matched to a gene. The V gene's germline CDR1 is MGHRA and CDR2 YSYEKL. CDR3 nucleotides: TGCGCCAGCAGCCTACAGCCCGGACAGGGAACCCACGAGCAGTACTTC. Protein sequence: CASSLQPGQGTHEQYF.

This clonotype was counted ten times or more. The gene calls are TRBV29-1 and TRBJ1-2; perhaps TRBD1 as D (5 bases). CDR1 is SQVTM, CDR2 ANQGSEA, per germline. The CDR3 totals 15 residues. V was cut by 0 bases and J by 0 bases, with 11 bases left in between. The CDR3 spells CSVEDGTGANYGYTF. The CDR3 bases are TGCAGCGTTGAAGATGGGACCGGAGCTAACTATGGCTACACCTTC. The variable domain in full, with the rest retrieved from reference TRBV29-1 and TRBJ1-2, is SAVISQKPSRDICQRGTSLTIQCQVDSQVTMMFWYRQQPGQSLTLIATANQGSEATYESGFVIDKFPISRPNLTFSTLTVSNMSPEDSSIYLCSVEDGTGANYGYTFGSGTRLTVV.

In this sample, this clonotype turned up many times. The J gene is TRBJ2-3, the V gene TRBV28, with D perhaps TRBD2 (5 bases). Germline V gene data show CDR1 as MDHEN and CDR2 as SYDVKM. The CDR3 has 16 amino acids. The V end lost 3 bases, the J end lost 0 bases, and 13 bases lay between the germline ends. The CDR3 is CASSFRGLVSTDTQYF. CDR3 nucleotides: TGTGCCAGCAGTTTCCGGGGTTTAGTGAGCACAGATACGCAGTATTTT.

This clonotype was seen ten or more times. The genes are TRBV14 and TRBJ1-1; a possible D gene is TRBD1 (6 bases). From germline, CDR1 is SGHDN and CDR2 FVKESK. The CDR3 length is 13 residues. V was clipped by 4 bases and J by 10 bases, with 16 bases between them. The CDR3 DNA is TGTGCCAGCAGCCTCCAGGGGCTCCCCCCAGCTTTCTTT. This gives the protein CASSLQGLPPAFF.

Remarks on this clonotype: A much larger clone is a single base away; this may be a read error. The chain recombines TRBV9 with TRBJ2-7; TRBD1 matches at 8 bases. CDR1 and CDR2 from the germline V gene are SGDLS and YYNGEE. The CDR3 has 15 residues. In nucleotides, the CDR3 is TGTGCCATCAGCATCGGACAGGGCCTCTCCTACGAGCAGTACTTC. Translated, it gives CAISIGQGLSYEQYF.

The table lists this clonotype with many counts. The chain is built from TRBV5-1 and TRBJ1-1; unclear D gene. V was shortened by 4 bases and J by 4 bases, with 23 bases between the two germline ends. Per the germline V gene, CDR1 is SGHRS and CDR2 is YFSETQ. This CDR3 is built from 17 residues. In DNA, the CDR3 is TGCGCCAGCAGCCTAAAGGCTTCATGGACGGAAGGCACTGAAGCTTTCTTT. It is translated as CASSLKASWTEGTEAFF.

The chain couples TRBV27 to TRBJ1-2; weak D call: TRBD1 (6 bases). V lost 6 bases and J lost 5, with 16 bases in between. The germline V gene encodes CDR1 MNHEY and CDR2 SMNVEV (reference sequence). The length of the CDR3 is 14 residues. The CDR3 here is CASREQGRGYGYTF. The DNA of the CDR3 is TGTGCCAGCAGAGAGCAGGGGCGCGGGTATGGCTACACCTTC.

This rearrangement joins TRBV28 to TRBJ1-2; D may be TRBD1 (6 bases). The V end lost 6 bases, the J end lost 0 bases, and 23 bases lay between the germline ends. In germline, CDR1 is MDHEN, CDR2 SYDVKM. The CDR3 totals 18 residues. This CDR3 is CASSLWTVTGLANYGYTF. In DNA form, the CDR3 reads TGTGCCAGCAGCCTCTGGACAGTAACCGGCTTAGCTAACTATGGCTACACCTTC.

In this sample, this clonotype turned up a few times. V usage is TRBV6-2 or TRBV6-3 and J usage is TRBJ1-1, with a tentative D call TRBD1 (5 bases). This CDR3 comprises 14 residues. Trimming left V 2 bases short and J 1 base short, with 8 bases between. Germline values: CDR1 MNHEY, CDR2 SVGEGT. The CDR3 coding sequence is TGTGCCAGCAGTTACGGGGGTAAGAACACTGAAGCTTTCTTT. Protein product: CASSYGGKNTEAFF.

The chain couples TRBV28 to TRBJ1-2, with 7 bases fitting TRBD1. The trim removed 8 bases at V and 3 bases at J, leaving 12 bases unmatched. Germline V gene data show CDR1 as MDHEN and CDR2 as SYDVKM. There are 15 residues in the CDR3. CDR3 protein: CASSDPTGSDYGYTF. CDR3 nucleotides: TGTGCCAGCTCCGACCCGACAGGGTCCGACTATGGCTACACCTTC.

Comments on this clonotype: A much larger clone is a single base away; this may be a read error. The gene calls are TRBV24-1 and TRBJ2-2, with D perhaps matching TRBD2 (6 bases). CDR1 and CDR2 from the germline V gene are KGHDR and SFDVKD. The CDR3 loop spans 17 amino acids. CDR3 loop: CATSDLTREETTGELVF. The CDR3 DNA sequence: TGTGCCACCAGTGATTTAACCAGGGAGGAGACCACCGGGGAGCTGGTTTTT.

This clonotype appeared a few times. The rearrangement links TRBV29-1 to TRBJ2-1, with 8 bases fitting TRBD2. The V and J ends lost 5 bases and 2 bases, in that order; junction bases with no gene match: 8. CDR1 is SQVTM and CDR2 is ANQGSEA in the germline V gene. The CDR3 is made up of 15 amino acids. The CDR3 region is CSVLYKLAAYNEQFF. CDR3 bases: TGCAGCGTTCTTTATAAACTAGCGGCCTACAATGAGCAGTTCTTC.

The chain employs TRBV30 and TRBJ2-7, with D unresolved. V lost 0 bases to trimming and J lost 0 bases, with 6 bases between them. CDR1 is GTSNPN and CDR2 is SVGIG in the germline V gene (reference sequence). This CDR3 contains 13 residues. As DNA, the CDR3 is TGTGCCTGGAGTGTAGCAGGCTCCTACGAGCAGTACTTC. Encoded protein: CAWSVAGSYEQYF.